This T cell receptor beta chain is drawn from a study of OX40 agonist ivuxolimab in advanced cancers. Sequencing used immunoSEQ multiplex PCR; TCRdb keeps in-frame clones, though not all of them. This table holds 57,000 or so clones, more than 90% found once. Source: CD4+ or CD8+ T cells sorted from blood, taken in a trial of the OX40 agonist ivuxolimab. The receptor's source is an adult with an advanced solid tumor such as melanoma, head and neck, liver or kidney cancer.

CDR3 coding DNA: TGTGCCAGCAGTGGAAGCAGGAACACCGGGGAGCTGTTTTTT. Translation: CASSGSRNTGELFF. V is TRBV6-1 and J is TRBJ2-2; D gene uncertain. The germline CDR1 and CDR2 sequences are MNHNS and SASEGT. CDR3 length: 14 residues. The germline V and J ends were trimmed by 4 bases and 1 base, with 7 bases remaining between them.